This TCR beta chain was identified during a study of read filtering for tumor transcriptome and immune sequencing. The CDR3 has 14 amino acids. Germline V gene sequence: CDR1 LNHDA, CDR2 SQIVND (reference sequence). Trimming took 1 base from V and 4 from J, leaving 8 bases between them. Molecular barcoded adaptors covering alpha/delta and beta/gamma chains were used on approximately 440 ng RNA. From the reads, TCRdb called clonotypes with MiXCR, one entry per CDR3 protein. The repertoire holds approximately 61,000 distinct CDR3 sequences, with about a fifth as singletons. Sequencing was carried out using a population of CD138-negative cells sorted from bone marrow. This TCR came from a donor aged 40 or older with multiple myeloma. V and J are TRBV19 and TRBJ2-1; possible D gene TRBD2, 6 bases. CDR3 sequence reads: CASSIVGLYNEQFF. CDR3 bases: TGTGCCAGTAGTATAGTGGGACTTTACAATGAGCAGTTCTTC. The full variable domain, its missing parts supplied by reference TRBV19 and TRBJ2-1, is DGGITQSPKYLFRKEGQNVTLSCEQNLNHDAMYWYRQDPGQGLRLIYYSQIVNDFQKGDIAEGYSVSREKKESFPLTVTSAQKNPTAFYLCASSIVGLYNEQFFGPGTRLTVL.